The 4 T cell receptor beta chains listed next were all sequenced from one sample in a study of T cells in Graves' hyperthyroidism and ophthalmopathy. TCR beta CDR3 regions were amplified from RNA. With the HTBI primer set, the TCR CDR3 went through a first round of RT-PCR. MiXCR, run by TCRdb on the multiplex PCR reads, gives a single entry per CDR3 protein. Of hundreds of thousands of distinct CDR3 sequences listed, roughly 32% are singletons. The source material was blood. These receptors originate from a woman aged 40 to 55 with Graves' hyperthyroidism.

Turning to this clonotype: This may be a read error: a much more frequent sequence differs by one nucleotide. It is likely a read error, because the conserved phenylalanine at the end of the CDR3 is missing. The chain has TRBV5-4 and TRBJ1-1; no clear D gene. The CDR3 sequence is 13 residues long. Germline V gene data show CDR1 as SGHNT and CDR2 as YYREEE (reference sequence). Deletions cut 5 bases from V and 1 base from J, with 9 bases between. The CDR3 nucleotides read TGTGCCAGCAGGCCTCGATCGAACACTGAAGCTTTCCTT. This sequence encodes CASRPRSNTEAFL.

Many counts were recorded for this clonotype. The chain has TRBV20-1 and TRBJ1-6; D remains unclear. The CDR3 runs 12 residues. Trimming shortened V by 6 bases and J by 6 bases, and 9 bases separated the two germline ends. Germline values: CDR1 DFQATT, CDR2 SNEGSKA (reference sequence). CDR3 loop: CSATQANSPLHF. In DNA, the CDR3 is TGCAGTGCAACGCAGGCTAATTCACCCCTCCACTTT.

The rearrangement links TRBV19 to TRBJ2-5, with D possibly TRBD1 on 6 matching bases. The germline V gene has CDR1 LNHDA and CDR2 SQIVND (reference sequence). This CDR3 is 17 amino acids long. V shed 3 bases and J shed 4 bases, with 21 bases lying between them. Here the CDR3 DNA reads TGTGCCAGTAGTATGACAGGTGTGGGTGGTTCTGGAGAGACCCAGTACTTC. Protein: CASSMTGVGGSGETQYF.

This clonotype was seen ten or more times. The CDR3 here is CASSSRQGGYEQYF. In DNA, the CDR3 is TGTGCCAGCAGCTCGAGACAGGGGGGCTACGAGCAGTACTTC. This sequence joins TRBV7-9 and TRBJ2-7; 9 nucleotides align to TRBD1. Germline-derived CDR1 and CDR2 are SEHNR and FQNEAQ (reference sequence). The ends lost 4 bases at V and 3 bases at J; junction bases unmatched: 4. CDR3 length: 14 residues.